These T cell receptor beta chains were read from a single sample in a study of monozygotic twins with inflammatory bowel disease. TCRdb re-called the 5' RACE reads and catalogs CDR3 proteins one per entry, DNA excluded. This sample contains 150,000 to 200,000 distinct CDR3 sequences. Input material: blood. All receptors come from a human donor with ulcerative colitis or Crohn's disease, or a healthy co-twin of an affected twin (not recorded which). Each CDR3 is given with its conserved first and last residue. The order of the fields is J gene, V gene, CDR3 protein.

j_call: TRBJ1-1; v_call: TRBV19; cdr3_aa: CASTRQFEAFF
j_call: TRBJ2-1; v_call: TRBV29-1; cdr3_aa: CSVFRDTSNEQFF
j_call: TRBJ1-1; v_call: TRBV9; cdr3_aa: CASSVVSELNTEAFF
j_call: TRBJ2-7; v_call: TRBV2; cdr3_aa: CASMRSSYEQYF
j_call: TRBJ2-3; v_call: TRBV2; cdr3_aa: CASSVSGSGADTQYF
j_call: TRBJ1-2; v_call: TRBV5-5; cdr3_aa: CASSRTGTYGYTF
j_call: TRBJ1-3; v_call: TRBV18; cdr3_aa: CASSPPETTGFSGNTIYF
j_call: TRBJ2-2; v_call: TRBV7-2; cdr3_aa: CASSLVRSTGELFF
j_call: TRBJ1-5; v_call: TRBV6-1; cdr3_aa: CASSAQGQSNQPQHF
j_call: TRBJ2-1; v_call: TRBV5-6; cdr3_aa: CASSPDLGEAEQFF
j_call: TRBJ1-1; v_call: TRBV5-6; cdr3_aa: CASSFLARNTEAFF
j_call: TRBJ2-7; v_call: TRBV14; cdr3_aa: CALTRRSSYEQYF
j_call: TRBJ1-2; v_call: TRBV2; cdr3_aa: CASGDSFGYTF
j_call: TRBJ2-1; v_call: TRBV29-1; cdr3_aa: CSVEEGTSGYNEQFF
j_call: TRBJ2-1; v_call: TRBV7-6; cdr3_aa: CASSAGTGGFDEQFF
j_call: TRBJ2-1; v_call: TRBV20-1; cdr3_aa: CSARVLSSGRANEQFF
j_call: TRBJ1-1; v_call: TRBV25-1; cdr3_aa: CASSTGGYTEAFF
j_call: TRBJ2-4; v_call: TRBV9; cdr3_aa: CASSVGLGAQNIQYF
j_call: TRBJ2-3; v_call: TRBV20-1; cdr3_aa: CSAIAGPTGDTQYF
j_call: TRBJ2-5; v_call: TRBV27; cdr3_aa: CASRLAGEQETQYF
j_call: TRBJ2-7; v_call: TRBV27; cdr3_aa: CASRRQDSSSYEQYF
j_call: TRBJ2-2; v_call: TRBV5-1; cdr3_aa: CASSLGSWLTNTGELFF
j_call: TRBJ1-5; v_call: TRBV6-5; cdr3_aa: CASSYSGYGNQPQHF
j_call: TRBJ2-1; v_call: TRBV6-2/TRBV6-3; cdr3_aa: CASSYTTSGREDNEQFF
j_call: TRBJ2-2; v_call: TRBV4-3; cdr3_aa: CASSQADRVGELFF
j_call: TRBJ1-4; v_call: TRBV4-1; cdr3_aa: CASSHPTGGGEKLFF
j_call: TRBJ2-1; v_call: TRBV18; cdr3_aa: CASSPSSVYNEQFF
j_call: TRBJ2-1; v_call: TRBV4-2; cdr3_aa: CASSQDLAGAYNEQFF
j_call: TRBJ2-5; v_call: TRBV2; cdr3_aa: CASSEGLAGGWETQYF
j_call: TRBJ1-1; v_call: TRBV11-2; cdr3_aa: CASSFRDRPLYAEAFF
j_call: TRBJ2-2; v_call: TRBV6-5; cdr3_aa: CASRQGGNTGELFF
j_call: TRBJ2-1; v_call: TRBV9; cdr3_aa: CASSLRTSWERNEQFF
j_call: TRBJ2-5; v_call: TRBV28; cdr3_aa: CASSPGDRVVETQYF
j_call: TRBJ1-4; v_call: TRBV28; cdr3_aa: CASSEVFWGAANEKLFF
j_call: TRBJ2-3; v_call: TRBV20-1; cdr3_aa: CSASPIISGTDTQYF
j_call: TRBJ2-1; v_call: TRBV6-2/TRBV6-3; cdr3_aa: CAASTGRRHEQFF
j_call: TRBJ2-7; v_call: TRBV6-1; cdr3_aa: CASINPSGAYEQYF
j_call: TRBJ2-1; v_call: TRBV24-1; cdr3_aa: CATSDNRYNEQFF
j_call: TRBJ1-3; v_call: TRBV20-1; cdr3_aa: CSARPGPSGNTIYF
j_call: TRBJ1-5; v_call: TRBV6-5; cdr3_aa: CASSPRDQPQHF
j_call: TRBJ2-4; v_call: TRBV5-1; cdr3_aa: CASSLEYRNIQYF
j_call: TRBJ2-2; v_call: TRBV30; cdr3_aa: CAWSGGYGELFF
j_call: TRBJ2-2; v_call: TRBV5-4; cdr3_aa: CASSPTSGIEDGELFF
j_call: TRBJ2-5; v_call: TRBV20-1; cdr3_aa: CSAIRDRGSEETQYF
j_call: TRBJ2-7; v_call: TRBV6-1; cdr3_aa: CASSVQGNYEQYF
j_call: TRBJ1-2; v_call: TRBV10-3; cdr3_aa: CAISVDRTNYGYTF
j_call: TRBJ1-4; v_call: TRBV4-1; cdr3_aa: CASSQAWTVGEKLFF
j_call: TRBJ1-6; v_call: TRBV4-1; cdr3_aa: CASSQVGGSDNSPLHF
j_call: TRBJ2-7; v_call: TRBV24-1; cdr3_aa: CATSDSGQGGKTYEQYF
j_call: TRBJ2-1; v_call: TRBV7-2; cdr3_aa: CASSRGRELREQFF
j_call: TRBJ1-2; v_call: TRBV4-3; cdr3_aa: CASSQATGGHYGYTF
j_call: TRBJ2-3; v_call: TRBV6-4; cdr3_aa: CAGSRTGGRGTQYF
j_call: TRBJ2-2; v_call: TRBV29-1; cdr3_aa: CSVCLWSQNTGELFF
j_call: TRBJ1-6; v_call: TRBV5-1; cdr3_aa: CASSLAGDSQISPLHF
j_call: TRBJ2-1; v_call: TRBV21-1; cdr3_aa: CASSHPTGTGRLNEQFF
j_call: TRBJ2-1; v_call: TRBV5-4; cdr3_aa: CASSQRTGGAYNEQFF
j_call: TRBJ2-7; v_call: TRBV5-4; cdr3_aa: CASSPGTGVVYEQYF
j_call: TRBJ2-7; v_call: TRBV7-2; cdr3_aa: CASSLTRVSYEQYF